This TCR beta chain was sequenced in a study of Tregs in tolerant kidney transplant recipients. V was pared by 7 bases and J by 4 bases, with 12 bases between. Germline values: CDR1 ENHRY, CDR2 SYGVKD. CDR3 length: 13 amino acids. This clone has a single count. Its antigen is as yet unknown. The table came from immunoSEQ multiplex PCR; TCRdb's copy has only in-frame clones and leaves some out. The profile shows about 66,000 clones, more than 90% of them singletons. Broader study findings: Changing PCR primers prevented nucleotide comparison between some patients' samples.

The source of this sequence is a human donor who received a combined kidney and bone marrow transplant. This sample comprised CD8+ T cells from blood, obtained before the transplant. This sequence joins TRBV10-3 and TRBJ2-3, with D possibly being TRBD1 (6 bases). The CDR3 nucleotides are TGTGCCATCAATGGACAGCCTGCAGATACGCAGTATTTT. Translation gives CAINGQPADTQYF.